Included here is one T cell receptor beta chain sequence, with context. Assay: immunoSEQ multiplex PCR; the TCRdb copy retains only in-frame clones and omits some. The sample holds a few hundred thousand clones, approximately 78% seen once. The CDR3 runs to 15 residues. V dropped 2 bases and J dropped 4; count of bases not matched to a gene: 4. CDR1 LGHDT and CDR2 YNNKEL come from the germline V gene (reference sequence). The sample comes from a study of blood T cell repertoires in COVID-19. Across the study: The United States, Italy and Spain provided the acute and convalescent COVID-19 samples.

This TCR derives from a woman between 18 and 29 years old with acute or convalescent COVID-19. This chain uses TRBV3-1 (or the pseudogene TRBV3-2) with TRBJ2-1, with 8 bases lining up with TRBD2. Sequenced input: peripheral blood. CDR3 sequence: CASSQKGLVYNEQFF. In DNA form, the CDR3 reads TGTGCCAGCAGCCAAAAGGGACTAGTATACAATGAGCAGTTCTTC.